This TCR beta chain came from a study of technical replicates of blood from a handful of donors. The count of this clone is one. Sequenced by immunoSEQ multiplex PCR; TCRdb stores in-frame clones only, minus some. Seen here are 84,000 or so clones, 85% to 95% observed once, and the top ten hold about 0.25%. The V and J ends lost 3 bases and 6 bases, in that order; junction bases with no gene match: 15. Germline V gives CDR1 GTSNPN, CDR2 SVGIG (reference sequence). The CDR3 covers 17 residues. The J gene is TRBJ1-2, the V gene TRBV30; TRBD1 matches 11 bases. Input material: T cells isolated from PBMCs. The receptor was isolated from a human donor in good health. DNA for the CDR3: TGTGCCTGGAGGCCCCAGCACCGGGACAGGGGGAGGAATGGCTACACCTTC. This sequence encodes CAWRPQHRDRGRNGYTF.